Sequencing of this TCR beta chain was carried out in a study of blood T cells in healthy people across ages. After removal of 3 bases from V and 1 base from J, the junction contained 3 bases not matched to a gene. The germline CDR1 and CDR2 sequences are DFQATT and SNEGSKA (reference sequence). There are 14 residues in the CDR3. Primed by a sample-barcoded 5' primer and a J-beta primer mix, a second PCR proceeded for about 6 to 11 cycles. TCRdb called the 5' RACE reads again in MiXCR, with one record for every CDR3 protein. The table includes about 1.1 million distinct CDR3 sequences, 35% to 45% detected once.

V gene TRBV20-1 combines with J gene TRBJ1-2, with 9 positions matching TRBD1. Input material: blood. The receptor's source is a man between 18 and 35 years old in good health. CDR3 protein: CSARGQGRNYGYTF. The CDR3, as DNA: TGCAGTGCTAGGGGACAGGGACGTAACTATGGCTACACCTTC.